Sequencing of this T cell receptor (beta chain) was carried out in a study of neurological immune-mediated disorders. Regarding the study as a whole: The multiple sclerosis repertoire cluster was not associated with any clinical or MRI feature. Phylogenetic grouping assigned the repertoires of 18 of 34 multiple sclerosis patients to a single related-CDR3 cluster, which may represent a signature.

The unsorted libraries originated from 2 million PBMCs kept at -80 C. This CDR3 contains 15 residues. V shed 3 bases, J shed 4 bases, and the junction held 5 bases outside the gene matches. Ten or more counts support this clonotype. Its specificity is unknown. Synthesis of cDNA was carried out by template-switch 5'RACE. The reaction used 10-nucleotide random UMIs. Each CDR3 protein is one row after TCRdb ran MiXCR on the 5' RACE reads. The sample lists 50,000 to 70,000 distinct CDR3 sequences, 3.5% to 5% seen once, with 6.9% in the top ten. The sample taken for sequencing was PBMCs. The rearrangement links TRBV12-3 or TRBV12-4 to TRBJ2-1; 8 bases align to TRBD2. The sequence derives from a man aged 30 to 39 with multiple sclerosis. The CDR3 DNA sequence: TGTGCCAGCAGTTTCAACGGGGGGGATTACAATGAGCAGTTCTTC. Its protein is CASSFNGGDYNEQFF.